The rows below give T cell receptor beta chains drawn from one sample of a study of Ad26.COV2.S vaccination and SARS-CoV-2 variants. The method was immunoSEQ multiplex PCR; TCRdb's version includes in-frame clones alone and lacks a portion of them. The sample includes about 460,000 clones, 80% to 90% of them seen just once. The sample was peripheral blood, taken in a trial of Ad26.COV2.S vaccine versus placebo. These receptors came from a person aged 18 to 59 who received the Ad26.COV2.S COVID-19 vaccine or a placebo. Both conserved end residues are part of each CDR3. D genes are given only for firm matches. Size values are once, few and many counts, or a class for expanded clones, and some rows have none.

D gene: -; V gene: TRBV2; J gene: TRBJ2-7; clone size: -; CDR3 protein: CASSALYEQYF; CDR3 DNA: TGTGCCAGCAGTGCACTCTACGAGCAGTACTTC
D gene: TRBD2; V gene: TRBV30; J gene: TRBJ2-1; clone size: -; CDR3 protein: CACTGLAQYNEQFF; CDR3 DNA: TGTGCCTGCACAGGACTAGCGCAATACAATGAGCAGTTCTTC
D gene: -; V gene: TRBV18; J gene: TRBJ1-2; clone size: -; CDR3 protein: CASSPNRDTKSTGYTF; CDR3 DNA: TGTGCCAGCTCACCGAATAGAGATACAAAGAGTACTGGCTACACCTTC
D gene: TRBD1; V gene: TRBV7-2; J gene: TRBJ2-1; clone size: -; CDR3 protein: CASSHRGRYNEQFF; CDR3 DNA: TGTGCCAGCAGCCACAGGGGGCGATACAATGAGCAGTTCTTC
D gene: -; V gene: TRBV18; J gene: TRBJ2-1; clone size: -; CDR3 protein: CASSPTREAEQFF; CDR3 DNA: TGTGCCAGCTCACCAACGAGGGAGGCTGAGCAGTTCTTC
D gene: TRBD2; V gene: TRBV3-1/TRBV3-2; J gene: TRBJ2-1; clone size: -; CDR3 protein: CASSHGGLADYNEQFF; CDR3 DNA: TGTGCCAGCAGCCATGGGGGACTAGCCGACTACAATGAGCAGTTCTTC
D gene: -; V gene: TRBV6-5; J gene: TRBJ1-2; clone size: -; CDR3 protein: CASKTASTYGYTF; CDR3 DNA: TGTGCCAGCAAAACGGCCTCTACCTATGGCTACACCTTC
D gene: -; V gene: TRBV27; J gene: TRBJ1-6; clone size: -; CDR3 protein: CASSTNPQVDSPLHF; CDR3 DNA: TGTGCCAGCAGTACGAACCCGCAGGTCGATTCACCCCTCCACTTT
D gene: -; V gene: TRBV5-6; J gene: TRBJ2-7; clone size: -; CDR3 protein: CASSLHREQYF; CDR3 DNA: TGTGCCAGCAGCTTGCACCGCGAGCAGTACTTC
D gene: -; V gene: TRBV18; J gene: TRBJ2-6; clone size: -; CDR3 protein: CASSPWGTFGAALSGANVLTF; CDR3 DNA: TGTGCCAGCTCACCCTGGGGGACATTCGGTGCTGCCCTCTCTGGGGCCAACGTCCTGACTTTC
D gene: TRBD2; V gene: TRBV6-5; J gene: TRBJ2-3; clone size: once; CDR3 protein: CASSYENSGSIYTQYF; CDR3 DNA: TGTGCCAGCAGTTACGAGAATAGCGGGAGTATATATACGCAGTATTTT
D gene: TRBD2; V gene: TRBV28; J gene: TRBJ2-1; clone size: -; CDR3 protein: CASRPSGRVHEQFF; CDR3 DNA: TGTGCCAGCAGACCTAGCGGGAGGGTCCATGAGCAGTTCTTC
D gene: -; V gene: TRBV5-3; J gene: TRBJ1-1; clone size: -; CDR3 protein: CARSLKKAHGDTEAFF; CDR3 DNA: TGTGCCAGAAGCTTGAAAAAGGCCCACGGGGACACTGAAGCTTTCTTT
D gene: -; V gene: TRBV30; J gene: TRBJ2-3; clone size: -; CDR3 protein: CAGDWGAPDTQYF; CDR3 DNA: TGTGCTGGGGACTGGGGGGCACCAGATACGCAGTATTTT
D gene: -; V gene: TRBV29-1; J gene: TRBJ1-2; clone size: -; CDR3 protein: CSARKDSGGYTF; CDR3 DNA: TGCAGCGCGAGGAAGGACAGCGGCGGCTACACCTTC
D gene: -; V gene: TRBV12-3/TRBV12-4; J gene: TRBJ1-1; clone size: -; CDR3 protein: CASTLGAGTEAFF; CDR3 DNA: TGTGCCAGCACCCTGGGGGCGGGTACTGAAGCTTTCTTT
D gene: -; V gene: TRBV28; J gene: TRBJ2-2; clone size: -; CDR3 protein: CASKGRNTGELFF; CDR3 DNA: TGTGCCAGCAAGGGGCGGAACACCGGGGAGCTGTTTTTT
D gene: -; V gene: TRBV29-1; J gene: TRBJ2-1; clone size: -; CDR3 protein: CSVAKPQGGSYNEQFF; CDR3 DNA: TGCAGCGTGGCAAAGCCCCAGGGGGGTTCCTACAATGAGCAGTTCTTC
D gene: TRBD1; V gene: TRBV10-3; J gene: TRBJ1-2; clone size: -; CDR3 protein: CAISEGTAVYGYTF; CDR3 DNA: TGTGCCATCAGTGAGGGGACAGCCGTATATGGCTACACCTTC
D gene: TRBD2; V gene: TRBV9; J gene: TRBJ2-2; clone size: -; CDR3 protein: CASSVAGEGTGELFF; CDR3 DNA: TGTGCCAGCAGCGTGGCCGGGGAGGGCACCGGGGAGCTGTTTTTT
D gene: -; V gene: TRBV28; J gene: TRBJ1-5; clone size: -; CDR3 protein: CASSQSYSNQPQHF; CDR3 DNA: TGTGCCAGCAGTCAAAGTTATAGCAATCAGCCCCAGCATTTT
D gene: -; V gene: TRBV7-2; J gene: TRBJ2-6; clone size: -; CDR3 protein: CASSLGRALGANVLTF; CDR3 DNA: TGTGCCAGCAGCTTAGGCAGGGCTCTCGGGGCCAACGTCCTGACTTTC
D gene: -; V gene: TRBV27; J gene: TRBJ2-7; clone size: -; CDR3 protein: CASSTRGGGEQYF; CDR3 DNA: TGTGCCAGCAGCACCCGGGGTGGGGGCGAGCAGTACTTC
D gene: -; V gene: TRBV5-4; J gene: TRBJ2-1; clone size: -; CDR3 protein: CASSFIANEQFF; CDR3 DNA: TGTGCCAGCAGCTTTATAGCCAATGAGCAGTTCTTC
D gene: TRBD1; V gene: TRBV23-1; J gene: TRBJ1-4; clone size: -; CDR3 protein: CASKDREATNEKLFF; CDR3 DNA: TGCGCCAGCAAGGACAGGGAGGCGACTAATGAAAAACTGTTTTTT
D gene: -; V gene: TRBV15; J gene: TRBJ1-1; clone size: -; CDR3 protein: CATSRETGVPTEAFF; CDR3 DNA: TGTGCCACCAGCAGGGAAACGGGGGTCCCCACTGAAGCTTTCTTT
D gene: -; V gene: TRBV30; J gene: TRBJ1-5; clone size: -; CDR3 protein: CAWSVLGDGNQPQHF; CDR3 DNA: TGTGCCTGGAGTGTACTCGGGGATGGCAATCAGCCCCAGCATTTT
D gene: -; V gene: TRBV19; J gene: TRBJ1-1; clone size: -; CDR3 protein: CASRTQNEAFF; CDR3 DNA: TGTGCCAGTAGGACACAAAATGAAGCTTTCTTT
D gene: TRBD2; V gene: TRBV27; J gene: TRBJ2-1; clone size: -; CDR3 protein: CASSLSGNPFSSYNEQFF; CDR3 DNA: TGTGCCAGCAGTTTAAGCGGGAACCCGTTTTCCTCCTACAATGAGCAGTTCTTC
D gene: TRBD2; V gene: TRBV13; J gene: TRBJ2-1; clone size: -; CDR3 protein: CASSSLAEQFF; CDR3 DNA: TGTGCCAGCAGCTCACTAGCGGAGCAGTTCTTC
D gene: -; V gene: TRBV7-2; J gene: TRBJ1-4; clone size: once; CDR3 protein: CASSQMTGLGEKLFF; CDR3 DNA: TGTGCCAGCAGCCAAATGACCGGTTTGGGGGAAAAACTGTTTTTT
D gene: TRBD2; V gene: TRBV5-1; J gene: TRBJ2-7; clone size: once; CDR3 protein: CASSLSQRGDEQYF; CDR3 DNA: TGCGCCAGCAGCCTTTCCCAGCGGGGGGACGAGCAGTACTTC
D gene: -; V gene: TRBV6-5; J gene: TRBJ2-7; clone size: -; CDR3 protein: CASTTGRGEQYF; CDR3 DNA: TGTGCCAGCACAACAGGGCGAGGCGAGCAGTACTTC
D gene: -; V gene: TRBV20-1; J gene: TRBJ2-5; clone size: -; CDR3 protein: CSAPQETQYF; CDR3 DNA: TGCAGTGCTCCCCAAGAGACCCAGTACTTC
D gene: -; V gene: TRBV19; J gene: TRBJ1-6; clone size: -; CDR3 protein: CASSINPSRPYSPLHF; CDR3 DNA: TGTGCCAGTAGTATAAACCCGTCAAGGCCATATTCACCCCTCCACTTT
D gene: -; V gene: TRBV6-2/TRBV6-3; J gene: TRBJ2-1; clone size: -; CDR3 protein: CASSWREAYNEQFF; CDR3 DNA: TGTGCCAGCAGTTGGAGAGAAGCCTACAATGAGCAGTTCTTC
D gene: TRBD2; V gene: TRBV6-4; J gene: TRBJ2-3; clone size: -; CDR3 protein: CASTKRGWADTQYF; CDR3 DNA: TGTGCCAGCACCAAGCGGGGGTGGGCAGATACGCAGTATTTT
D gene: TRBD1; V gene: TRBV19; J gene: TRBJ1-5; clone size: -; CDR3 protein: CASSGTAPLRGNQPQHF; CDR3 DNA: TGTGCCAGTTCCGGGACAGCCCCTCTTCGCGGCAATCAGCCCCAGCATTTT
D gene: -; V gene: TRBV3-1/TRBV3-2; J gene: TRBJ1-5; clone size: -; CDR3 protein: CASSQILGGQPQHF; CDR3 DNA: TGTGCCAGCAGCCAAATATTGGGGGGACAGCCCCAGCATTTT
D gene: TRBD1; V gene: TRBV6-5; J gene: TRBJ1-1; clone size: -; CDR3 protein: CASIRDRGLEAFF; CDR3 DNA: TGTGCCAGCATTAGGGACAGGGGGCTTGAAGCTTTCTTT
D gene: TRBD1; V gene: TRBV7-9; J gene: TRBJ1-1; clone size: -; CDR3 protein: CASSLAATGGLAFF; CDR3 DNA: TGTGCCAGCAGCTTAGCGGCCACAGGGGGCCTTGCTTTCTTT
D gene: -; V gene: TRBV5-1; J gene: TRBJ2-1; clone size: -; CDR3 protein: CASSQPYNEQFF; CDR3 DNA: TGCGCCAGCAGCCAGCCCTACAATGAGCAGTTCTTC
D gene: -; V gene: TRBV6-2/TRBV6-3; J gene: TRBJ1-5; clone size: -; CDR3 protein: CASSDLDRPNQPQHF; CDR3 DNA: TGTGCCAGCAGTGACCTAGACAGACCCAATCAGCCCCAGCATTTT
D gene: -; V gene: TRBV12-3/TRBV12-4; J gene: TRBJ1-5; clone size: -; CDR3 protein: CASSFKVGQPQHF; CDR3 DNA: TGTGCCAGCAGTTTTAAAGTGGGGCAGCCCCAGCATTTT
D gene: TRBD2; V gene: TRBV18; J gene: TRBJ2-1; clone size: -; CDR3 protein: CASSPRGISGGNEQFF; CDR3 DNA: TGTGCCAGCTCACCACGGGGGATTAGCGGGGGAAATGAGCAGTTCTTC
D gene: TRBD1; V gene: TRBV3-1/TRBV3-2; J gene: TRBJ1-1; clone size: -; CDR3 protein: CASSPYRDRWANTEAFF; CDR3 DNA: TGTGCCAGCAGCCCCTATCGGGACAGGTGGGCGAACACTGAAGCTTTCTTT
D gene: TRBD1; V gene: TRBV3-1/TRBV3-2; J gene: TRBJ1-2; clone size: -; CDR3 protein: CASSQRDRAYGYTF; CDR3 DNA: TGTGCCAGCAGCCAACGGGACAGGGCCTATGGCTACACCTTC
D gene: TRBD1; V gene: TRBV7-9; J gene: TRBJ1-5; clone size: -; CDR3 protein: CASSGGQGGQPQHF; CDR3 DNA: TGTGCCAGCAGCGGCGGACAGGGAGGTCAGCCCCAGCATTTT
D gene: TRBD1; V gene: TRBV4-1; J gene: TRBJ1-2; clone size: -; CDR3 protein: CASRDSTGINYGYTF; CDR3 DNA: TGCGCCAGCAGAGATTCGACAGGGATTAACTATGGCTACACCTTC
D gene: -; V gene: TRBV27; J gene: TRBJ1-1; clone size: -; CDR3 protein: CASSLPSGTEAFF; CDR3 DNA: TGTGCCAGCAGTTTACCGTCGGGGACTGAAGCTTTCTTT
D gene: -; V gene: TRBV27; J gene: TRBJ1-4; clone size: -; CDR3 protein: CASRPLGRGGEKLFF; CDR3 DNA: TGTGCCAGCAGGCCTCTGGGCAGGGGTGGCGAAAAACTGTTTTTT
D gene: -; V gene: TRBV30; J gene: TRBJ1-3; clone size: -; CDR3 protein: CAWSRLNSGNTIYF; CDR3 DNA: TGTGCCTGGAGTCGACTGAACTCTGGAAACACCATATATTTT
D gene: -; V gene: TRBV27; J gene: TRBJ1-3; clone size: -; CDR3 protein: CASSLSGGASGNTIYF; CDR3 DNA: TGTGCCAGCAGTTTATCAGGAGGGGCCTCTGGAAACACCATATATTTT
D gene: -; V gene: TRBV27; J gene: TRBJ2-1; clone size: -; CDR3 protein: CASSLSGSSYNEQFF; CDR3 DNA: TGTGCCAGCAGTTTATCAGGGAGCTCCTACAATGAGCAGTTCTTC
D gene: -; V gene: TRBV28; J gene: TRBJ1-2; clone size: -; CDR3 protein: CASKPGGDYGYTF; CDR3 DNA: TGTGCCAGCAAACCTGGGGGTGACTATGGCTACACCTTC
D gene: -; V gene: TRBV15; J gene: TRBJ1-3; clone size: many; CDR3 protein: CATSRDGVPGGNTIYF; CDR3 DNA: TGTGCCACCAGCAGAGATGGGGTACCGGGAGGAAACACCATATATTTT
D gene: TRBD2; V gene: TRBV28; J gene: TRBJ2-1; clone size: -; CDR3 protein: CASSLSGQGSYNEQFF; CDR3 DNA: TGTGCCAGCAGTCTTAGCGGGCAGGGCTCCTACAATGAGCAGTTCTTC